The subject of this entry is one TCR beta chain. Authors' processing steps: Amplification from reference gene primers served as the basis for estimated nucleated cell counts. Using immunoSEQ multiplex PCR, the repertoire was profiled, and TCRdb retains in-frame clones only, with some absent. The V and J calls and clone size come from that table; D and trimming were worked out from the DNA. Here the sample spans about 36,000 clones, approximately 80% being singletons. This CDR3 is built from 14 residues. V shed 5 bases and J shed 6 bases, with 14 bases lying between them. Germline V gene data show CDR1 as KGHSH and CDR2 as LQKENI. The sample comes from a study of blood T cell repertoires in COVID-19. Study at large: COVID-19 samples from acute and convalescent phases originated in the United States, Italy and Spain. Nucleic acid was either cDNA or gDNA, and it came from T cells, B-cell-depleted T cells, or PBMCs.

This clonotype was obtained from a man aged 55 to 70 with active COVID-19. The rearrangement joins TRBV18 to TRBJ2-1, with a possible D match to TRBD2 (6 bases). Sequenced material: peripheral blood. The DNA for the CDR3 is TGTGCCAGCTCAGTGTCCGGGGGTGCCAATGAGCAGTTCTTC. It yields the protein CASSVSGGANEQFF. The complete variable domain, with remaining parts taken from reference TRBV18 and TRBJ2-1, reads NAGVMQNPRHLVRRRGQEARLRCSPMKGHSHVYWYRQLPEEGLKFMVYLQKENIIDESGMPKERFSAEFPKEGPSILRIQQVVRGDSAAYFCASSVSGGANEQFFGPGTRLTVL.